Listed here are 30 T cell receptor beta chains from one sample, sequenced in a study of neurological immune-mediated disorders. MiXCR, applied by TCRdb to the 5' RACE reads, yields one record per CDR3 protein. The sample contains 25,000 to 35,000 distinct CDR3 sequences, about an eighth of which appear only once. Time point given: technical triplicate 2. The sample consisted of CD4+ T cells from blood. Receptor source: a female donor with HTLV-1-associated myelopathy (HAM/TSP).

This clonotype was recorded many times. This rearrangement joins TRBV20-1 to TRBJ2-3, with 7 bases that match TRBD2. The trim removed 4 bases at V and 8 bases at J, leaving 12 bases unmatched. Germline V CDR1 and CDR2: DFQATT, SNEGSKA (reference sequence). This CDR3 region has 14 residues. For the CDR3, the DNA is TGCAGTGCTATGACTTCCGCGGGGGTGGGTACGCAGTATTTT. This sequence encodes CSAMTSAGVGTQYF.

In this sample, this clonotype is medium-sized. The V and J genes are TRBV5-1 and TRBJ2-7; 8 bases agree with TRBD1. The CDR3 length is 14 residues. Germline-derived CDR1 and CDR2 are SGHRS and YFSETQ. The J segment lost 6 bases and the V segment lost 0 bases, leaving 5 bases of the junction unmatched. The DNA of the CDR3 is TGCGCCAGCAGCTTGGAGATGGACAGGGTCGAGCAGTACTTC. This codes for CASSLEMDRVEQYF. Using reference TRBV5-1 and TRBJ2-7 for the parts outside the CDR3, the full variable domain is KAGVTQTPRYLIKTRGQQVTLSCSPISGHRSVSWYQQTPGQGLQFLFEYFSETQRNKGNFPGRFSGRQFSNSRSEMNVSTLELGDSALYLCASSLEMDRVEQYFGPGTRLTVT.

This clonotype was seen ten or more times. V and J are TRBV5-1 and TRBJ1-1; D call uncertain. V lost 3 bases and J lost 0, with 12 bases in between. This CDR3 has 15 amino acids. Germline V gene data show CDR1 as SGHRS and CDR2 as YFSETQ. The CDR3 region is CASSSRSRMNTEAFF. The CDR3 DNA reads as TGCGCCAGCAGCTCGCGATCCCGAATGAACACTGAAGCTTTCTTT.

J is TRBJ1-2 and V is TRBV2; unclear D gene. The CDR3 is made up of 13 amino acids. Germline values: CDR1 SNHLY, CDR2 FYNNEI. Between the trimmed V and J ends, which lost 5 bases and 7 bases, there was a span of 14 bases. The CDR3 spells CASSPNLDGGYTF. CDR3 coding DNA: TGTGCCAGCAGTCCCAATCTGGACGGTGGCTACACCTTC. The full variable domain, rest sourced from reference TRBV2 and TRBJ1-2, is EPEVTQTPSHQVTQMGQEVILRCVPISNHLYFYWYRQILGQKVEFLVSFYNNEISEKSEIFDDQFSVERPDGSNFTLKIRSTKLEDSAMYFCASSPNLDGGYTFGSGTRLTVV.

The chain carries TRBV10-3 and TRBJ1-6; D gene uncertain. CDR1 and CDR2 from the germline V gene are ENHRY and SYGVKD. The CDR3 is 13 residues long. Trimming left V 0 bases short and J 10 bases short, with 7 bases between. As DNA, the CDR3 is TGTGCCATCAGTGAGTCGCAGCTGTCACCCCTCCACTTT. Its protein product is CAISESQLSPLHF.

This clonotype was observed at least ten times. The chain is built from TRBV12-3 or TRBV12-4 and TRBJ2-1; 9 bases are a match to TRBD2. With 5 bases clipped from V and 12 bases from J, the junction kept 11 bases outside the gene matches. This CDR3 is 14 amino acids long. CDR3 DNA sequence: TGTGCCAGCAGTCAAACGGCGGGAGGGCTTGGGCAGTTCTTC. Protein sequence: CASSQTAGGLGQFF.

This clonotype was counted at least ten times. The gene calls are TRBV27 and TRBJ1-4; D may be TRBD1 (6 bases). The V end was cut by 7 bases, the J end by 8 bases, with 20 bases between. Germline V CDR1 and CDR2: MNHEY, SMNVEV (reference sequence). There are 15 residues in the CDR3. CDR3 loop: CASKLSPNREEKLFF. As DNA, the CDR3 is TGTGCCAGCAAACTCAGCCCCAACAGGGAAGAAAAACTGTTTTTT.

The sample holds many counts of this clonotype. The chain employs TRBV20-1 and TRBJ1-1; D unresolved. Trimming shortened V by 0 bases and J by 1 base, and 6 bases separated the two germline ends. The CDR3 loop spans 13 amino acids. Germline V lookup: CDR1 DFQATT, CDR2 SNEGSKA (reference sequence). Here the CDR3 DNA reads TGCAGTGCTAGAGAAGACCGGAACACTGAAGCTTTCTTT. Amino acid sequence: CSAREDRNTEAFF.

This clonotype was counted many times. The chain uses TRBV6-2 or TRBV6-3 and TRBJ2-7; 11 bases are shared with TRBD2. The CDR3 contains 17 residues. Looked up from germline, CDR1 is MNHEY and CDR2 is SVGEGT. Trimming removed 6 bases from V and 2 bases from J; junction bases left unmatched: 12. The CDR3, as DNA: TGTGCCAGCAGCCAACTAGCGGGAGAACCTCTCACCTACGAGCAGTACTTC. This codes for CASSQLAGEPLTYEQYF.

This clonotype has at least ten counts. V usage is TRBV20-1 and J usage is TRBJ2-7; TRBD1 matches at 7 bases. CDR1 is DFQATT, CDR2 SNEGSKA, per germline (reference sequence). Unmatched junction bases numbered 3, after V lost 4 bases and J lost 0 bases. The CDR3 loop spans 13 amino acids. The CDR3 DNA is TGCAGTGCTACGGGACAGAGCTCCTACGAGCAGTACTTC. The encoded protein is CSATGQSSYEQYF.

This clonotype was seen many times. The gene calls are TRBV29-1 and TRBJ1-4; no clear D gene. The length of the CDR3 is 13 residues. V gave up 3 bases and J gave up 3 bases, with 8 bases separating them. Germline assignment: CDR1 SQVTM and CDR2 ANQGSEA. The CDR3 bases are TGCAGCGTTGAGGGCGGACCTAATGAAAAACTGTTTTTT. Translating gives CSVEGGPNEKLFF.

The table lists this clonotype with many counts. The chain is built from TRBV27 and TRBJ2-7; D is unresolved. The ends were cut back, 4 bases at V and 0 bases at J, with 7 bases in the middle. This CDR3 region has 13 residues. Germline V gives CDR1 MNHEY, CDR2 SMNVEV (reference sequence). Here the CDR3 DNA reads TGTGCCAGCAGTTCACACCTCTCCTACGAGCAGTACTTC. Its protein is CASSSHLSYEQYF.

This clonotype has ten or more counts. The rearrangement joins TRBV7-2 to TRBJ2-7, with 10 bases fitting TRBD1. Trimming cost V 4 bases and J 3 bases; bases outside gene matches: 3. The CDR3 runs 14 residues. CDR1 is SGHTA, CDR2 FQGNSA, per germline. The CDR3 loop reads CASSYGQGGYEQYF. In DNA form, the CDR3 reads TGTGCCAGCAGCTATGGACAGGGGGGCTACGAGCAGTACTTC.

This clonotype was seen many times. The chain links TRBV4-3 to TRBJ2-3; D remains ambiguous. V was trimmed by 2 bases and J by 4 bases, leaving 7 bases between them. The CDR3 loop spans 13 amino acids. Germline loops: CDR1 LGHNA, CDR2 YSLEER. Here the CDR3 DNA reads TGCGCCAGCAGCCAAAGGGCCTCAGATACGCAGTATTTT. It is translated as CASSQRASDTQYF.

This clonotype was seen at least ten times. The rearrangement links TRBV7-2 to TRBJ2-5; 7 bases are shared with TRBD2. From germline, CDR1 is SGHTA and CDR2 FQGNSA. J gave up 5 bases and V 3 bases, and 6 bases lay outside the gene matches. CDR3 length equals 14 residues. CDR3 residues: CASSLGGGRETQYF. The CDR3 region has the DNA TGTGCCAGCAGCTTGGGGGGGGGTAGGGAGACCCAGTACTTC. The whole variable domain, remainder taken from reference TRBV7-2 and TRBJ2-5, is GAGVSQSPSNKVTEKGKDVELRCDPISGHTALYWYRQSLGQGLEFLIYFQGNSAPDKSGLPSDRFSAERTGGSVSTLTIQRTQQEDSAVYLCASSLGGGRETQYFGPGTRLLVL.

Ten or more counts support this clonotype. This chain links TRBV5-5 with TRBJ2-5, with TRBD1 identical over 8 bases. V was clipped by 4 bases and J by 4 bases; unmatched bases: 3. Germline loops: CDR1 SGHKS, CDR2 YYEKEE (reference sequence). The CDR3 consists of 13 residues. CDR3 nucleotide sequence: TGTGCCAGCAGCCTACAGGGGGGAGAGACCCAGTACTTC. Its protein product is CASSLQGGETQYF.

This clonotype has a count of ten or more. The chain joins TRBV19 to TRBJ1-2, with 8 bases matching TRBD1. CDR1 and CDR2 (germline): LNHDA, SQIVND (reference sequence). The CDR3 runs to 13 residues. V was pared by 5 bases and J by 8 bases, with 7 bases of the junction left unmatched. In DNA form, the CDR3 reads TGTGCCAGTAGTCCGCGGACAGGGAAAGGCTACACCTTC. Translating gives CASSPRTGKGYTF.

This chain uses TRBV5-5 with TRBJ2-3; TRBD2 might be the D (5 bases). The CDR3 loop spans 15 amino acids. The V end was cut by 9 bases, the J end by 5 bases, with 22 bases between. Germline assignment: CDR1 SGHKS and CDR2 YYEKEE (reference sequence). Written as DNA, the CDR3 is TGTGCCACCGACACACGGGAAGGCGGAAAAGATACGCAGTATTTT. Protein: CATDTREGGKDTQYF.

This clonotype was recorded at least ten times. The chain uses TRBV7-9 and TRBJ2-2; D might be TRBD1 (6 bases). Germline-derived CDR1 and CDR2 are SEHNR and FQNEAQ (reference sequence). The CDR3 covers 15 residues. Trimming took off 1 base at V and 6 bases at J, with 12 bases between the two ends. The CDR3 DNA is TGTGCCAGCAGCTTAGTTGCAGGGGAACCCGGGGAGCTGTTTTTT. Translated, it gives CASSLVAGEPGELFF.

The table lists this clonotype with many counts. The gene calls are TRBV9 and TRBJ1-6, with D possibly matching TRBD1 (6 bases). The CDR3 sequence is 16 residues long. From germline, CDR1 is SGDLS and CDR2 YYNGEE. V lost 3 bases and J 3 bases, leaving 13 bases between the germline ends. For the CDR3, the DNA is TGTGCCAGCAGCGACGAGGACAGCCTCTATAATTCACCCCTCCACTTT. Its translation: CASSDEDSLYNSPLHF. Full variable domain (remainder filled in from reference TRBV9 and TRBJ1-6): DSGVTQTPKHLITATGQRVTLRCSPRSGDLSVYWYQQSLDQGLQFLIQYYNGEERAKGNILERFSAQQFPDLHSELNLSSLELGDSALYFCASSDEDSLYNSPLHFGNGTRLTVT.

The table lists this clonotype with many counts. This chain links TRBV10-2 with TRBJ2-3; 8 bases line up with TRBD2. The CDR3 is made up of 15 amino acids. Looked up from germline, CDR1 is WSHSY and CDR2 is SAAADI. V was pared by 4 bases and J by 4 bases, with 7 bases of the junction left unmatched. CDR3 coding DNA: TGCGCCAGCAGTGGGTTAGCGGGAAGGGCAGATACGCAGTATTTT. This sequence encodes CASSGLAGRADTQYF.

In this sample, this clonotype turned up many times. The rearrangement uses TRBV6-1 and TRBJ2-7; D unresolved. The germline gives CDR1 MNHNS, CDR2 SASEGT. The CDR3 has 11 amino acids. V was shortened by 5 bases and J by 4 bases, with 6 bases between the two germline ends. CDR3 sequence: CASSRQYEQYF. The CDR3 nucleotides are TGTGCCAGCAGTCGTCAGTACGAGCAGTACTTC.

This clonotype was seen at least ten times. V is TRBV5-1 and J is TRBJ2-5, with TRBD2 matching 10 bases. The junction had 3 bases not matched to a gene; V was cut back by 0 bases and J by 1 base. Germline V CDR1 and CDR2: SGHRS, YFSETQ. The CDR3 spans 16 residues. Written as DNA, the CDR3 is TGCGCCAGCAGCTTGGGGACTAGCGGCACCCAAGAGACCCAGTACTTC. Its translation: CASSLGTSGTQETQYF.

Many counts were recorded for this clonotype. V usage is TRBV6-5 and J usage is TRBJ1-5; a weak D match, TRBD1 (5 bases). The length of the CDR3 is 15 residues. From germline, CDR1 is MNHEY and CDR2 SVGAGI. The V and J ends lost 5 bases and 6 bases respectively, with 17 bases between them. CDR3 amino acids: CASSPSGNRGQPQHF. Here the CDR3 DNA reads TGTGCCAGCAGTCCCTCAGGGAATCGGGGTCAGCCCCAGCATTTT.

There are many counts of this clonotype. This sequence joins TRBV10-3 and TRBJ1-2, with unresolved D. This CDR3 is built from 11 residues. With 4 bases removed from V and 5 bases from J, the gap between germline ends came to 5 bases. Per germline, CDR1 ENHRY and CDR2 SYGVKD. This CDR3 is CAISVGYGYTF. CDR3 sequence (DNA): TGTGCCATCAGTGTGGGGTATGGCTACACCTTC.

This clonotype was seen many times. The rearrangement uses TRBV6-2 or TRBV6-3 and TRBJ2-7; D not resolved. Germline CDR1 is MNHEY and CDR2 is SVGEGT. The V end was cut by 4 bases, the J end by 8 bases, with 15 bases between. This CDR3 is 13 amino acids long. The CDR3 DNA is TGTGCCAGCAGTTCTAGTGGGTCGTACCAGCAGTACTTC. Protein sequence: CASSSSGSYQQYF.

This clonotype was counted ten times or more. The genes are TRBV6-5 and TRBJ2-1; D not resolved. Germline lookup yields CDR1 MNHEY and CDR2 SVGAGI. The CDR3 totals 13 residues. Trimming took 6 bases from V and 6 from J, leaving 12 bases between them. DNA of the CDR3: TGTGCCAGCAGATCACCCGGAGTCAATGAGCAGTTCTTC. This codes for CASRSPGVNEQFF.

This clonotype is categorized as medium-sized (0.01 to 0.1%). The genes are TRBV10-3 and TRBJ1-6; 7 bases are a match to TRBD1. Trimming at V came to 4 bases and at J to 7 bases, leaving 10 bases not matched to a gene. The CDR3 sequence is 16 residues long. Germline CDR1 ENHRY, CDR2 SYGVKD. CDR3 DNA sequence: TGTGCCATCAGTGCCTCAAACAGGGGTGGGAATTCACCCCTCCACTTT. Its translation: CAISASNRGGNSPLHF.

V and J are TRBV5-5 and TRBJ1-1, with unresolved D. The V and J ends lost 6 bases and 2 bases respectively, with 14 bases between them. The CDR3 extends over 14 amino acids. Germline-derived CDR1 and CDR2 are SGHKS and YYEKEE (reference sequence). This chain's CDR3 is CASTHTVRNTEAFF. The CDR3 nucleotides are TGTGCCAGCACCCACACAGTGCGTAACACTGAAGCTTTCTTT.

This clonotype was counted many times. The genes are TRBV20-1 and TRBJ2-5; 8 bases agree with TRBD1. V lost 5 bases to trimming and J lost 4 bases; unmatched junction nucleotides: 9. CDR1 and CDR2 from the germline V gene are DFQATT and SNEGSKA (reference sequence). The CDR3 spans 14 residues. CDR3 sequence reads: CSAGRPGTGETQYF. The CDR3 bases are TGCAGTGCTGGCCGGCCCGGGACAGGAGAGACCCAGTACTTC.